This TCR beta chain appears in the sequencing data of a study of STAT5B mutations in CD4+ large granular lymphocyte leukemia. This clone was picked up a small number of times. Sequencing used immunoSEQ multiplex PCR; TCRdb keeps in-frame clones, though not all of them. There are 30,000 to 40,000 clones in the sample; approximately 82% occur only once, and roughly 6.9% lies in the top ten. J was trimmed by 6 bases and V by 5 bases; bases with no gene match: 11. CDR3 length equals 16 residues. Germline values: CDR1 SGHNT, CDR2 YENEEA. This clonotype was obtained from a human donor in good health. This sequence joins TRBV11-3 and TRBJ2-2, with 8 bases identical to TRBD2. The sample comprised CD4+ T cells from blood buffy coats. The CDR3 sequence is CASSPTWGLVPGELFF. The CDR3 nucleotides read TGTGCCAGCAGCCCGACTTGGGGACTAGTCCCCGGGGAGCTGTTTTTT.